This section outlines one TCR beta chain sequence together with its context. This sample was included in a study of PD-1 blockade in classical Hodgkin lymphoma. The CDR3 length is 14 residues. The germline V gene has CDR1 SGHTA and CDR2 FQGNSA. V was pared by 4 bases and J by 5 bases, with 14 bases between. Specified time point: cycle 4 day 1 (C4D1), after less than 7 weeks of nivolumab. Relapses following autologous stem cell transplantation were seen in all patients, with brentuximab vedotin exposure varying. The table came from immunoSEQ multiplex PCR; TCRdb's copy has only in-frame clones and leaves some out. The sample lists about 19,000 clones, 76% seen once, with roughly 22% in the top ten.

This sequence was found in a human donor with classical Hodgkin lymphoma. The chain recombines TRBV7-2 with TRBJ2-5; D perhaps matches TRBD1 (5 bases). The starting material was peripheral blood mononuclear cells (PBMCs), obtained before the fourth cycle of nivolumab. CDR3 sequence (DNA): TGTGCCAGCAGCTGGGTGGCAGGGAAGGAGACCCAGTACTTC. Translating it yields CASSWVAGKETQYF.